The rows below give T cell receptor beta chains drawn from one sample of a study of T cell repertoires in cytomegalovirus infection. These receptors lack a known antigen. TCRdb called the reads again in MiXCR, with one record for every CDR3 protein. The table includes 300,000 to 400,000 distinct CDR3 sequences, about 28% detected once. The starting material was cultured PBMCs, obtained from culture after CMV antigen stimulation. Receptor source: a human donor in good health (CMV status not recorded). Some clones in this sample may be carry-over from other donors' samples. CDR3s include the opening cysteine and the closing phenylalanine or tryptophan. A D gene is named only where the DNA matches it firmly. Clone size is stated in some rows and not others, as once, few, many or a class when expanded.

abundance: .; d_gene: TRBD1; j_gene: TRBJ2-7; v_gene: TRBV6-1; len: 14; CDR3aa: CASRSDRGSYEQYF; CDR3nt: TGTGCCAGCAGATCGGACAGGGGGTCCTACGAGCAGTACTTC
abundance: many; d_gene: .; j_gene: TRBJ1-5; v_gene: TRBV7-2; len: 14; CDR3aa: CASSPDSSNQPQHF; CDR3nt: TGTGCCAGCAGCCCGGACAGTAGCAATCAGCCCCAGCATTTT
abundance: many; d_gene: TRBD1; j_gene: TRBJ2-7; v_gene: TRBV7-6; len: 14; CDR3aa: CASSLGDSSYEQYF; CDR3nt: TGTGCCAGCAGCTTGGGGGACAGCTCCTACGAGCAGTACTTC
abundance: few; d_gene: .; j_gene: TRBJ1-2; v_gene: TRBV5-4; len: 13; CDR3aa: CASSVDGNYGYTF; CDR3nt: TGTGCCAGCAGCGTGGACGGTAACTATGGCTACACCTTC
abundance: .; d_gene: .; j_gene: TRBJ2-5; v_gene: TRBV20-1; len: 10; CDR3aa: CSARWETQYF; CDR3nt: TGCAGTGCTAGATGGGAGACCCAGTACTTC
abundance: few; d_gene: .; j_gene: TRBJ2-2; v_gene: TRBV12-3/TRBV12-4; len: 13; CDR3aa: CASNRLNTGELFF; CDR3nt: TGTGCCAGCAATCGACTAAACACCGGGGAGCTGTTTTTT
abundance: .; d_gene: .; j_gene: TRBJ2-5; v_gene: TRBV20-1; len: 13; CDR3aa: CSATRTAQETQYF; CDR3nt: TGCAGTGCTACCCGGACAGCACAAGAGACCCAGTACTTC
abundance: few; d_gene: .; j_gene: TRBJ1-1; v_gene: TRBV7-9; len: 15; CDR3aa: CASSHPTAMNTEAFF; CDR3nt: TGTGCCAGCAGCCACCCGACAGCCATGAACACTGAAGCTTTCTTT
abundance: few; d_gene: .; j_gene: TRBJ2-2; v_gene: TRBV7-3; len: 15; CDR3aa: CASSPRLGYTGELFF; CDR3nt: TGTGCCAGCAGCCCCCGTTTAGGGTACACCGGGGAGCTGTTTTTT
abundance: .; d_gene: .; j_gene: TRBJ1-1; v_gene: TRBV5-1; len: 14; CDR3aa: CASSSQNWGTEAFF; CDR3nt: TGCGCCAGCAGCTCTCAGAACTGGGGCACTGAAGCTTTCTTT